This is a list of T cell receptor beta chains from one sample in a study of cytotoxic CD8 clonotypes in ibrutinib-treated CLL. Generated by immunoSEQ multiplex PCR, the TCRdb table keeps only in-frame clones and is missing some. This table has around 97,000 clones, about 72% appearing once. The material sequenced was PBMCs, taken after 12 months of ibrutinib treatment. These receptors originate from a human donor with chronic lymphocytic leukemia. The CDR3 runs from the conserved cysteine through the conserved F or W. The D gene is left open where the match is weak. Size is omitted from some rows. Given values are once, few, many or a class for expanded clones.

TRBV6-4	-	TRBD2	TRBJ2-5	CASSEGLAGGKETQYF	TGTGCCAGCAGTGAAGGACTAGCGGGGGGTAAAGAGACCCAGTACTTC
TRBV7-2	-	-	TRBJ2-2	CASSLALYSPSGELFF	TGTGCCAGCAGCTTAGCGCTATACAGCCCTTCCGGGGAGCTGTTTTTT
TRBV5-1	-	TRBD1	TRBJ2-1	CASSSAVGTDNNEQFF	TGCGCCAGCAGCTCCGCGGTCGGGACAGACAACAATGAGCAGTTCTTC
TRBV9	-	-	TRBJ2-2	CASSLRVTGELFF	TGTGCCAGCAGTCTACGGGTCACCGGGGAGCTGTTTTTT
TRBV4-1	few	-	TRBJ1-4	CASSQVQGNEKLFF	TGCGCCAGCAGCCAAGTTCAGGGAAATGAAAAACTGTTTTTT
TRBV28	-	TRBD2	TRBJ2-3	CASSSGGEGEDTQYF	TGTGCCAGCAGTTCGGGGGGAGAGGGAGAAGATACGCAGTATTTT
TRBV6-5	-	TRBD1	TRBJ1-1	CASSEGTAIEAFF	TGTGCCAGCAGTGAGGGGACAGCCATTGAAGCTTTCTTT
TRBV11-3	-	-	TRBJ1-1	CASRQRTESEAFF	TGTGCCAGCAGGCAACGGACAGAGTCTGAAGCTTTCTTT
TRBV11-3	-	TRBD1	TRBJ2-5	CASSLAQGVETQYF	TGTGCCAGCAGCTTAGCACAGGGGGTGGAGACCCAGTACTTC
TRBV5-1	-	TRBD1	TRBJ2-5	CASQPGRGLETQYF	TGCGCCAGCCAGCCGGGCAGGGGGCTGGAGACCCAGTACTTC
TRBV6-6	-	TRBD1	TRBJ1-2	CASSTGTAYGYTF	TGTGCCAGCAGCACCGGGACAGCCTATGGCTACACCTTC
TRBV27	-	-	TRBJ2-4	CASSRGPGVAENIQYF	TGTGCCAGCAGCCGGGGCCCCGGCGTGGCGGAAAACATTCAGTACTTC
TRBV18	-	-	TRBJ2-5	CASSQGIQETQYF	TGTGCCAGCTCACAGGGCATCCAAGAGACCCAGTACTTC
TRBV6-1	-	TRBD1	TRBJ1-1	CASSGQGGNTEAFF	TGTGCCAGCAGTGGACAGGGGGGAAACACTGAAGCTTTCTTT
TRBV6-1	-	-	TRBJ1-2	CASSGQGQNYGYTF	TGTGCCAGCAGTGGGCAGGGGCAGAACTATGGCTACACCTTC
TRBV10-1	few	-	TRBJ1-1	CASGSGNTEAFF	TGCGCCAGCGGTTCCGGGAACACTGAAGCTTTCTTT
TRBV28	-	-	TRBJ2-1	CASSLLLQRGYNEQFF	TGTGCCAGCAGTTTATTACTTCAAAGGGGCTACAATGAGCAGTTCTTC
TRBV2	-	-	TRBJ2-3	CASRPTTDTQYF	TGTGCCAGCAGGCCGACCACAGATACGCAGTATTTT